The 8 T cell receptor beta chains below were found in one sample sequenced in a study of somatic reversion in DOCK8 deficiency. One-step amplicon PCR with EuroClonality-NGS primers amplified TRB from about 100 ng genomic DNA. TCRdb passed the multiplex PCR reads through MiXCR, listing each CDR3 protein once. The profile shows approximately 2,600 distinct CDR3 sequences, under 30% of them singletons. The source material was peripheral blood. Receptors were obtained from a human donor in good health.

By its share, this clonotype is medium-sized (0.01 to 0.1%). V gene TRBV19 combines with J gene TRBJ2-3, with 10 bases lining up with TRBD2. Germline trimming cut 3 bases from V and 0 bases from J; bases unmatched to any gene: 3. Germline lookup yields CDR1 LNHDA and CDR2 SQIVND (reference sequence). This CDR3 has 16 amino acids. The CDR3 loop is CASSIASGSSTDTQYF. CDR3 nucleotides: TGTGCCAGTAGTATCGCTAGCGGGAGCAGCACAGATACGCAGTATTTT.

This chain joins TRBV7-9 and TRBJ2-7; D is perhaps TRBD1 or TRBD2 (5 bases each). The V and J ends lost 5 bases and 3 bases respectively, with 8 bases between them. This CDR3 has 12 amino acids. The germline V gene has CDR1 SEHNR and CDR2 FQNEAQ (reference sequence). CDR3 residues: CASSPGLYEQYF. In DNA form, the CDR3 reads TGTGCCAGCAGCCCGGGGCTCTACGAGCAGTACTTC.

This clonotype was seen more than once but under ten times. The chain couples TRBV9 to TRBJ2-1, with TRBD1 identical over 11 bases. This CDR3 comprises 16 residues. Germline CDR1 and CDR2: SGDLS and YYNGEE. J gave up 9 bases and V 3 bases, and 11 bases lay outside the gene matches. For the CDR3, the DNA is TGTGCCAGCAGCGCCCTCCCCCGGACAGGGGGCGGTGAGCAGTTCTTC. Translation gives CASSALPRTGGGEQFF.

This clonotype is categorized as medium-sized. The V call is TRBV11-2, the J call TRBJ1-2, with TRBD1 matching over 8 bases. Germline CDR1 and CDR2: SGHAT and FQNNGV. Trimming removed 4 bases from V and 5 bases from J; junction bases left unmatched: 6. This CDR3 is 14 amino acids long. The CDR3 loop is CASSYRTGRYGYTF. In nucleotides, the CDR3 is TGTGCCAGCAGCTACAGGACAGGGCGGTATGGCTACACCTTC.

This clonotype was counted a few times. The rearrangement uses TRBV27 and TRBJ1-3; TRBD1 aligns across 8 bases. CDR3 length: 13 amino acids. CDR1 and CDR2 from the germline V gene are MNHEY and SMNVEV (reference sequence). The trim removed 6 bases at V and 2 bases at J, leaving 0 bases unmatched. CDR3 in amino acids: CASRTGAGNTIYF. CDR3 bases: TGTGCCAGCAGGACAGGGGCTGGAAACACCATATATTTT.

A remark on this clonotype: Without the conserved terminal phenylalanine or tryptophan, this CDR3 likely stems from a read error. The V gene is TRBV3-1, the J gene TRBJ2-7; 11 positions agree with TRBD1. From germline, CDR1 is LGHDT and CDR2 YNNKEL (reference sequence). The CDR3 runs 14 residues. V shed 4 bases and J 6 bases; nucleotides not matched to a gene: 5. The CDR3 loop reads CASSRGQGASEQYL. For the CDR3, the DNA is TGTGCCAGCAGCCGCGGACAGGGGGCAAGCGAGCAGTACCTC.

This clonotype is labeled as medium-sized. V and J are TRBV7-8 and TRBJ1-1; D unresolved. Per germline, CDR1 SGHVS and CDR2 FQNEAQ. Trimming shortened V by 5 bases and J by 7 bases, and 11 bases separated the two germline ends. CDR3 length equals 12 residues. The CDR3 protein is CASSARVGEAFF. The CDR3 DNA sequence: TGTGCCAGCAGCGCCCGGGTCGGTGAAGCTTTCTTT.

This clonotype has just one count. A much larger clonotype is one base distant, so this may be a read error. The chain is built from TRBV6-6 and TRBJ1-1, with D possibly matching TRBD1 (6 bases). Germline V CDR1 and CDR2: MNHNY, SVGAGI (reference sequence). This CDR3 spans 15 amino acids. CDR3 residues: CASSYSRGLGTKAFF. The CDR3 bases are TGTGCCAGCAGTTACTCCCGGGGGCTGGGCACTAAAGCTTTCTTT.